The T cell receptor beta chain described here comes from a study of cytotoxic CD8 clonotypes in ibrutinib-treated CLL. Study-wide results and caveats: With treatment, public clonotypes, which were uncommon, either contracted or remained stable.

With sequencing, the targeted depth ranged from 1 in 200,000 to 1 in 1 million T cells. Assay used: immunoSEQ multiplex PCR; TCRdb lists only in-frame clones, some missing. The data show about 130,000 clones, approximately 85% seen once. Germline V gene data show CDR1 as LGHNT and CDR2 as FRNRAP. This CDR3 comprises 13 residues. V lost 1 base and J lost 12; bases outside the gene matches: 4. With respect to this clone: Its antigen is unidentified.

This specimen consisted of PBMCs, obtained after 24 months of ibrutinib treatment. The TCR comes from a human donor with chronic lymphocytic leukemia. V gene TRBV12-5 combines with J gene TRBJ2-1, with 9 positions matching TRBD1. The CDR3 coding sequence is TGTGCTAGTGGTTTGGGGGACAGGGTACCGCAGTTCTTC. The encoded protein is CASGLGDRVPQFF.